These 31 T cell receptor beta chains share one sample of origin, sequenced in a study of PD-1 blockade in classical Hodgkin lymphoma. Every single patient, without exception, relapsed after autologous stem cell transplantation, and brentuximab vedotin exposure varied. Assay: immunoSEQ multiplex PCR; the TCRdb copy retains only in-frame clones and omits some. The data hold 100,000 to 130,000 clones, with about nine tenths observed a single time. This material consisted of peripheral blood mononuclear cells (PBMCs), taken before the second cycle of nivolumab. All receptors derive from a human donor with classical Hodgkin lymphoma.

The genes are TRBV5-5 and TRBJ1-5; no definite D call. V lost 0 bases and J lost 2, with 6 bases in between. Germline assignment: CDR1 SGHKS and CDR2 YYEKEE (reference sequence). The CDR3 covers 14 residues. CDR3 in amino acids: CASSLDRGNQPQHF. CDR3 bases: TGTGCCAGCAGCTTGGACCGGGGCAATCAGCCCCAGCATTTT.

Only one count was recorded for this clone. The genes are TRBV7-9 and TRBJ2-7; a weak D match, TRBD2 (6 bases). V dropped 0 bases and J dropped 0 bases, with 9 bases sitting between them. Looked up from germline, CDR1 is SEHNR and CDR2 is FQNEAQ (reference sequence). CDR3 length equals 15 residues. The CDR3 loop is CASSLAGGTSYEQYF. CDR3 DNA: TGTGCCAGCAGCTTAGCAGGAGGGACCTCCTACGAGCAGTACTTC. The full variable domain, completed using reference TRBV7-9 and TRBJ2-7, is DTGVSQNPRHKITKRGQNVTFRCDPISEHNRLYWYRQTLGQGPEFLTYFQNEAQLEKSRLLSDRFSAERPKGSFSTLEIQRTEQGDSAMYLCASSLAGGTSYEQYFGPGTRLTVT.

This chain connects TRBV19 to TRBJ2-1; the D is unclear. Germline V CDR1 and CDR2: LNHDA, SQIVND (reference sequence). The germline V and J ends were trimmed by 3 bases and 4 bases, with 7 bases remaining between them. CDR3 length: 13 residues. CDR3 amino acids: CASSINPYNEQFF. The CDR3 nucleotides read TGTGCCAGTAGTATCAACCCTTACAATGAGCAGTTCTTC.

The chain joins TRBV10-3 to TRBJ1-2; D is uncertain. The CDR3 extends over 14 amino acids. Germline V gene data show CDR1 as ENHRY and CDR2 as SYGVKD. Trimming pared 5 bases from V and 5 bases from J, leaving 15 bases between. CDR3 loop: CAISSVGRDYGYTF. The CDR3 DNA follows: TGTGCCATCAGTTCCGTTGGGCGGGATTATGGCTACACCTTC.

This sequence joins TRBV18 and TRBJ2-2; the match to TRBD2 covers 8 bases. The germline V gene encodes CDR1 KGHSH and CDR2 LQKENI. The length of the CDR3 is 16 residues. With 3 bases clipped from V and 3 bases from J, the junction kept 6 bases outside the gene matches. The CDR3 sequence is CASSPLLAAHTGELFF. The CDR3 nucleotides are TGTGCCAGCTCACCTCTACTAGCGGCCCACACCGGGGAGCTGTTTTTT.

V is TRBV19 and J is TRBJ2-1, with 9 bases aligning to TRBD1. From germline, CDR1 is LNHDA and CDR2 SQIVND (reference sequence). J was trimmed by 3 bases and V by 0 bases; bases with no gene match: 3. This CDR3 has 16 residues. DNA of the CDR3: TGTGCCAGTAGTATAGATCAGGGACAGGGCTACAATGAGCAGTTCTTC. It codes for CASSIDQGQGYNEQFF.

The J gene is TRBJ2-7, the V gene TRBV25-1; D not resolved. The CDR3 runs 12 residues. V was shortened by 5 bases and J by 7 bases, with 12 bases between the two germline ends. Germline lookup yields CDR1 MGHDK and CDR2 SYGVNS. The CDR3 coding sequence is TGTGCCAGCAGTCTCGGACCTAAGGAGCAGTACTTC. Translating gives CASSLGPKEQYF.

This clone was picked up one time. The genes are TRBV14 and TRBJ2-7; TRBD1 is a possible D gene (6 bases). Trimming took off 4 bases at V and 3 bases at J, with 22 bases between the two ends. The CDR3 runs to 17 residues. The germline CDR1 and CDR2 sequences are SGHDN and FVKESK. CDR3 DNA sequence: TGTGCCAGCAGCCGATCTGGGGGCGCCCCTATACTCTACGAGCAGTACTTC. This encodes CASSRSGGAPILYEQYF.

The CDR3 DNA reads as TGTGCCAGCAGCCCCATCCCCAACCCATCCTACAATGAGCAGTTCTTC. Translation gives CASSPIPNPSYNEQFF. The chain carries TRBV7-2 and TRBJ2-1; D gene unclear. The CDR3 sequence is 16 residues long. Germline loops: CDR1 SGHTA, CDR2 FQGNSA. The ends were cut back, 5 bases at V and 1 base at J, with 15 bases in the middle. The full variable domain, its missing parts supplied by reference TRBV7-2 and TRBJ2-1, is GAGVSQSPSNKVTEKGKDVELRCDPISGHTALYWYRQSLGQGLEFLIYFQGNSAPDKSGLPSDRFSAERTGGSVSTLTIQRTQQEDSAVYLCASSPIPNPSYNEQFFGPGTRLTVL.

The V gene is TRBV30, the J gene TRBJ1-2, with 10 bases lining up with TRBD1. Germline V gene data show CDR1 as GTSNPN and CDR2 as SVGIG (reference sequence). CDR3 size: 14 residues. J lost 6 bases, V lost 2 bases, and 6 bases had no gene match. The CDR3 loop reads CAWSRTGGGDGYTF. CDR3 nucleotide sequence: TGTGCCTGGAGTAGGACAGGGGGAGGGGATGGCTACACCTTC.

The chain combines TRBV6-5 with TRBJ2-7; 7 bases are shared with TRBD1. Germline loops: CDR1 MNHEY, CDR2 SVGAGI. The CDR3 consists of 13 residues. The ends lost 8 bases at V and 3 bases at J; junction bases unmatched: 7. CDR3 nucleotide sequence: TGTGCCAGCCAACTCCGACAGGGCTACGAGCAGTACTTC. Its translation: CASQLRQGYEQYF.

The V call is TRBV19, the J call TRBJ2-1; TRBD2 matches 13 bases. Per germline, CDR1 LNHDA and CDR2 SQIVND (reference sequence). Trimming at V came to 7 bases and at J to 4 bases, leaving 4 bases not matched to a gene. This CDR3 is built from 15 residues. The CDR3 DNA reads TGTGCCAGTACTACGGGACTAGCGGGATACAATGAGCAGTTCTTC. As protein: CASTTGLAGYNEQFF. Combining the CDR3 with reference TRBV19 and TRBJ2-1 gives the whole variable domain DGGITQSPKYLFRKEGQNVTLSCEQNLNHDAMYWYRQDPGQGLRLIYYSQIVNDFQKGDIAEGYSVSREKKESFPLTVTSAQKNPTAFYLCASTTGLAGYNEQFFGPGTRLTVL.

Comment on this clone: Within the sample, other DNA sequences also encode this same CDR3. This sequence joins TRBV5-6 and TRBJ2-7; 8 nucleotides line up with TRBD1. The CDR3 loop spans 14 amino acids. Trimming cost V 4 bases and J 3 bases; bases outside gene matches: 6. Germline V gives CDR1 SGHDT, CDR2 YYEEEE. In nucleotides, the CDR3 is TGTGCCAGCAGCCCCGGGACAGGCCTCTACGAGCAGTACTTC. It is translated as CASSPGTGLYEQYF.

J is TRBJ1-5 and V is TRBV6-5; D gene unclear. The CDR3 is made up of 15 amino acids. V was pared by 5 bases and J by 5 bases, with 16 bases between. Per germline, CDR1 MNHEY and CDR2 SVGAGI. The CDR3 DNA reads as TGTGCCAGCAGTCCAACTTCCAACATCGATCAGCCCCAGCATTTT. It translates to CASSPTSNIDQPQHF.

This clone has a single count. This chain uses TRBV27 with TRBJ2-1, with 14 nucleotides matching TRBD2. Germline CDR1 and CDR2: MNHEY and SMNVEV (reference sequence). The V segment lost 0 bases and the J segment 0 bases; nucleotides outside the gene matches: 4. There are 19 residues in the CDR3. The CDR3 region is CASSLSRTSGRSSYNEQFF. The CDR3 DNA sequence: TGTGCCAGCAGTTTATCCCGGACTAGCGGGAGGAGCTCCTACAATGAGCAGTTCTTC.

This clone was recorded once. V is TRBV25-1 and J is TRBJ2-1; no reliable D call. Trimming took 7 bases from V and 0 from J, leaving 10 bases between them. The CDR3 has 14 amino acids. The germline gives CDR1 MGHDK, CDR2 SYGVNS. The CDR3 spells CASTASGSYNEQFF. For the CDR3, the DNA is TGTGCCAGCACAGCCTCGGGCTCCTACAATGAGCAGTTCTTC.

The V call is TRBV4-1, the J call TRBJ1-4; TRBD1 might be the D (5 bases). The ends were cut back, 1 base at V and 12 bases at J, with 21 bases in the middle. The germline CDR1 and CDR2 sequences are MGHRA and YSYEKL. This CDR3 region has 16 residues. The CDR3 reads CASSQAPHFTLRELFF. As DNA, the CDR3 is TGCGCCAGCAGCCAAGCCCCCCACTTCACCCTCAGGGAACTGTTTTTT.

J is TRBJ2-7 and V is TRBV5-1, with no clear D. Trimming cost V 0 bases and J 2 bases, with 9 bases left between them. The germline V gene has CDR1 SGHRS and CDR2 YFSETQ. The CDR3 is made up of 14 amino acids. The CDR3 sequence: CASSLDPGAYEQYF. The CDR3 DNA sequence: TGCGCCAGCAGCTTGGATCCAGGAGCCTACGAGCAGTACTTC.

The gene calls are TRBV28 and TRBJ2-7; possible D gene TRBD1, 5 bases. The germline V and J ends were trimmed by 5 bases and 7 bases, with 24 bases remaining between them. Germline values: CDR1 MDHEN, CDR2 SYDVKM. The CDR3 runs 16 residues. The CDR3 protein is CASSQTDYVDSREQYF. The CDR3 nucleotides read TGTGCCAGCAGTCAGACAGATTATGTAGATTCGAGGGAGCAGTACTTC.

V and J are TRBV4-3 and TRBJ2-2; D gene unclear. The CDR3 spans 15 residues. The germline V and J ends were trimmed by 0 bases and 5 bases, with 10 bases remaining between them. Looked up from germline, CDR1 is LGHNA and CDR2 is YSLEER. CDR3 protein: CASSQDLETTGELFF. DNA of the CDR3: TGCGCCAGCAGCCAAGATTTGGAGACTACCGGGGAGCTGTTTTTT.

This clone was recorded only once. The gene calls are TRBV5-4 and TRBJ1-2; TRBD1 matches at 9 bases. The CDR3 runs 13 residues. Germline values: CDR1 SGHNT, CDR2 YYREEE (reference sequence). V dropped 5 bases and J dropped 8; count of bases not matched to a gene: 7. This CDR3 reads CASRLTGGDGYTF. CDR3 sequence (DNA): TGTGCCAGCAGGCTGACAGGGGGGGACGGCTACACCTTC.

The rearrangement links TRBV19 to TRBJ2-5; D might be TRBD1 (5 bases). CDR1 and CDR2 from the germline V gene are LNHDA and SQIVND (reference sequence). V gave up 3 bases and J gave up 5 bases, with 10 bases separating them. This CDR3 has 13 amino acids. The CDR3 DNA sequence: TGTGCCAGTAGTATCTTGGCAGGGGAGACCCAGTACTTC. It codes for CASSILAGETQYF.

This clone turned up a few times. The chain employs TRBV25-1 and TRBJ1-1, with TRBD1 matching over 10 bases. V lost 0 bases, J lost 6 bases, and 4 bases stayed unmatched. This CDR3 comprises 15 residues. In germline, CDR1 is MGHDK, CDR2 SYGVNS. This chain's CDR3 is CASSEYATGGAEAFF. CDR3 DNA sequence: TGTGCCAGCAGTGAATATGCGACAGGGGGCGCTGAAGCTTTCTTT.

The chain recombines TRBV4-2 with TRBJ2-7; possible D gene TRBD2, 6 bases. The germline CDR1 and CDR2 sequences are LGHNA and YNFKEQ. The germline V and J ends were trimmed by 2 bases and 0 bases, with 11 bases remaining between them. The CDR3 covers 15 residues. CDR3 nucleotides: TGTGCCAGCAGCCAAACCAGGACTAACTCCTACGAGCAGTACTTC. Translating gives CASSQTRTNSYEQYF.

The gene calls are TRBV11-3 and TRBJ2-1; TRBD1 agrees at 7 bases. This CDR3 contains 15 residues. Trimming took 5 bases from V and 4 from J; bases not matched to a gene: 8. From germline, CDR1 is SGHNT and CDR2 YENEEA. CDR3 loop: CASSQGTANYNEQFF. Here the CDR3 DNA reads TGTGCCAGCAGCCAAGGGACAGCAAATTACAATGAGCAGTTCTTC.

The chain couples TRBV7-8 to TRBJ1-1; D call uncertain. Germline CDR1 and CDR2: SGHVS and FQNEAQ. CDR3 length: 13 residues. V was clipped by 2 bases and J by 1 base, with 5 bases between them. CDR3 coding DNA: TGTGCCAGCAGCTTAACCAGGAACACTGAAGCTTTCTTT. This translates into CASSLTRNTEAFF.

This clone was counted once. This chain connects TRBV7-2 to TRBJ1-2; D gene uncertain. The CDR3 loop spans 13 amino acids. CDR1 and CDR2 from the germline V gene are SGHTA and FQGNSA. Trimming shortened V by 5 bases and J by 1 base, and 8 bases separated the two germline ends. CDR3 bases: TGTGCCAGCAGCCCAGACAATAACTATGGCTACACCTTC. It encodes CASSPDNNYGYTF.

CDR3 DNA sequence: TGTGCCAGCAGCTTAGGGATAGCGGGACCCAGCACAGATACGCAGTATTTT. This codes for CASSLGIAGPSTDTQYF. The chain combines TRBV11-2 with TRBJ2-3; 8 bases are shared with TRBD2. This CDR3 region has 17 residues. The ends lost 1 base at V and 0 bases at J; junction bases unmatched: 6. CDR1 is SGHAT and CDR2 is FQNNGV in the germline V gene.

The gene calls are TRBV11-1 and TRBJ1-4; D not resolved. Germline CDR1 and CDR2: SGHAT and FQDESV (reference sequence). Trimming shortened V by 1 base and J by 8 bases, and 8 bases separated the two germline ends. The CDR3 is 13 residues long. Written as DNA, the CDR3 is TGTGCCAGCAGCTTAGTTGGCGAAGAAAAACTGTTTTTT. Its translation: CASSLVGEEKLFF.

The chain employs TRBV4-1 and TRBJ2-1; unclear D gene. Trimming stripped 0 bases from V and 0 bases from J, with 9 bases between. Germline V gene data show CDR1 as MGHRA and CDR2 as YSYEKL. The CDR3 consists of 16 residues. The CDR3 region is CASSQDRPSSYNEQFF. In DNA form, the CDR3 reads TGCGCCAGCAGCCAAGATCGGCCGAGCTCCTACAATGAGCAGTTCTTC.

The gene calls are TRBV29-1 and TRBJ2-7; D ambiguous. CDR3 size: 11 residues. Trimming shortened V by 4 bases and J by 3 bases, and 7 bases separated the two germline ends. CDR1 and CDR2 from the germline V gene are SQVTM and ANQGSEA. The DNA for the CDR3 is TGCAGCGTTGCCGAACTCTACGAGCAGTACTTC. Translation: CSVAELYEQYF.